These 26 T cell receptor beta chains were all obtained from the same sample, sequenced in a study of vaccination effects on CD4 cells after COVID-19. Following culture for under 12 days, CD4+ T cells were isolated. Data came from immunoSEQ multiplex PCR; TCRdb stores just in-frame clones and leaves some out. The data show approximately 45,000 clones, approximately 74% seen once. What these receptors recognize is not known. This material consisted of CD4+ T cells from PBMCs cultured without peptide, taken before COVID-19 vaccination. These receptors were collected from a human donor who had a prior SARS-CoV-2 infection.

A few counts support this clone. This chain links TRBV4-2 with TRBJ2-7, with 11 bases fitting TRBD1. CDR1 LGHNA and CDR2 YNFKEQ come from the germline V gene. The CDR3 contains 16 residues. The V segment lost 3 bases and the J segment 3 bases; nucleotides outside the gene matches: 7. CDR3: CASSHTTGTGGYEQYF. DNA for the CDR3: TGTGCCAGCAGCCATACCACCGGGACAGGGGGCTACGAGCAGTACTTC.

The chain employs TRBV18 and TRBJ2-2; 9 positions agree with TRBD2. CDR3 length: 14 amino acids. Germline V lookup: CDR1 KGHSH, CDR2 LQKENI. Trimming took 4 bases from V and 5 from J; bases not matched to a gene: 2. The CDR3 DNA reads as TGTGCCAGCTCACGTCTAGCGGGAACCGGGGAGCTGTTTTTT. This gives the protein CASSRLAGTGELFF.

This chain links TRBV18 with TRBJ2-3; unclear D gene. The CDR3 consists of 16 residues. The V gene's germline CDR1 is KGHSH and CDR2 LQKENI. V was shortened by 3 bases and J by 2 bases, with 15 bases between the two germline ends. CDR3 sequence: CASSPVTGQATDTQYF. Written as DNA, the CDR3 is TGTGCCAGCTCACCGGTGACTGGGCAGGCCACAGATACGCAGTATTTT.

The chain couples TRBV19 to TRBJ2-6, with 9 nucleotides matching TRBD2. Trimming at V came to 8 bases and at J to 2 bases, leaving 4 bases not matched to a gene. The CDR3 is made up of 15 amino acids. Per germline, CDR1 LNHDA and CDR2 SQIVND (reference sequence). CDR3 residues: CASAGGVPGANVLTF. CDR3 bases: TGTGCCAGTGCGGGGGGGGTACCTGGGGCCAACGTCCTGACTTTC.

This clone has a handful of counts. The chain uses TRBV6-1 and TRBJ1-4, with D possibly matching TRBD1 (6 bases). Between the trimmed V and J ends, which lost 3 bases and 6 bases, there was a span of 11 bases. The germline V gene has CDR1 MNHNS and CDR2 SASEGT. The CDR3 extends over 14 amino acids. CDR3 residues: CASSDGGGYEKLFF. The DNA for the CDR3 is TGTGCCAGCAGTGATGGGGGGGGCTATGAAAAACTGTTTTTT.

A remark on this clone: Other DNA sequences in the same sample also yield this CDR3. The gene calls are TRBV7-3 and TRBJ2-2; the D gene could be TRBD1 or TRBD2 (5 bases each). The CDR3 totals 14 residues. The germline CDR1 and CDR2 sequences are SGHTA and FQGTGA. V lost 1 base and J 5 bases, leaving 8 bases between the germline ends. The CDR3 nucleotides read TGTGCCAGCAGCTTAAGGGGCGGGACCGGGGAGCTGTTTTTT. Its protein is CASSLRGGTGELFF.

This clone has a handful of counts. The CDR3 protein is CASSRQGPGDQHF. The CDR3 DNA reads TGTGCCAGCTCACGACAGGGCCCAGGGGACCAGCATTTT. The rearrangement links TRBV18 to TRBJ1-5; 7 nucleotides match TRBD1. This CDR3 spans 13 amino acids. The V segment lost 4 bases and the J segment 12 bases; nucleotides outside the gene matches: 9. Germline CDR1 KGHSH, CDR2 LQKENI.

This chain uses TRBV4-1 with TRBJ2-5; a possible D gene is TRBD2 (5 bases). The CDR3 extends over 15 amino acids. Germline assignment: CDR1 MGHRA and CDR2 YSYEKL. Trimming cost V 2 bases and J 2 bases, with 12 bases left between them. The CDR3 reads CASSQTPGLQETQYF. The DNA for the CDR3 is TGCGCCAGCAGCCAAACGCCGGGGTTACAAGAGACCCAGTACTTC.

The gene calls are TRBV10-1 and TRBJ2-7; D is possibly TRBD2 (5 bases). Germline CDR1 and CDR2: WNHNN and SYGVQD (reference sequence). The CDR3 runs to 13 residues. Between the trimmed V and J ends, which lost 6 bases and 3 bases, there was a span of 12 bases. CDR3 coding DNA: TGCGCCAGCAGCGGGAACGCAAGCTACGAGCAGTACTTC. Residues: CASSGNASYEQYF.

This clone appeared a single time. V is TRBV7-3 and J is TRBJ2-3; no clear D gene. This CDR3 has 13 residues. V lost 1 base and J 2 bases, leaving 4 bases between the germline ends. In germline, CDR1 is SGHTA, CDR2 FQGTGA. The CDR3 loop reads CASSLINTDTQYF. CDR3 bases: TGTGCCAGCAGCTTAATAAACACAGATACGCAGTATTTT.

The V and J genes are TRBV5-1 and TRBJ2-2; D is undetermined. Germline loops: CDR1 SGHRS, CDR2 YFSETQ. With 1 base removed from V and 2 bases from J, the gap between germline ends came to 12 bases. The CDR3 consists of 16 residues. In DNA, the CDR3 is TGCGCCAGCAGCTTGACGGCAGTGTTAAACACCGGGGAGCTGTTTTTT. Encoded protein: CASSLTAVLNTGELFF.

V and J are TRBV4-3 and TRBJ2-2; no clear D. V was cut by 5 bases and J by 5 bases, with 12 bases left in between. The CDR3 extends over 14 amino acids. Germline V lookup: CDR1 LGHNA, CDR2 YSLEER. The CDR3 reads CASSDQTQTGELFF. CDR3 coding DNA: TGCGCCAGCAGCGACCAAACACAAACCGGGGAGCTGTTTTTT.

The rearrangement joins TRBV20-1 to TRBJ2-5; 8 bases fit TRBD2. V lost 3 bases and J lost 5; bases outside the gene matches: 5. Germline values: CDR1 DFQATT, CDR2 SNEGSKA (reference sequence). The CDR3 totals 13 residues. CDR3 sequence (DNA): TGCAGTGCTAGTCGGGGGGGGAGGGAGACCCAGTACTTC. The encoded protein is CSASRGGRETQYF.

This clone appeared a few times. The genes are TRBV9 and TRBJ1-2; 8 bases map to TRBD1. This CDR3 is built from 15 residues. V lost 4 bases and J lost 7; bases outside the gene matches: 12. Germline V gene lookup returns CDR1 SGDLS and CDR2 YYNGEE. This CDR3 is CASSTPTGGKGGYTF. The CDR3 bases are TGTGCCAGCAGCACACCAACAGGGGGGAAGGGTGGCTACACCTTC.

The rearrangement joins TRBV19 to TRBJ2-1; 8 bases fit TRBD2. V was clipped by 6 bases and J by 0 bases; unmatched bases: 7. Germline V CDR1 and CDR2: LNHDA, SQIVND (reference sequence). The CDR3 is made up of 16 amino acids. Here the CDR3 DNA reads TGTGCCAGTAGCGACTTAGCGGGGAGCTCCTACAATGAGCAGTTCTTC. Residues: CASSDLAGSSYNEQFF.

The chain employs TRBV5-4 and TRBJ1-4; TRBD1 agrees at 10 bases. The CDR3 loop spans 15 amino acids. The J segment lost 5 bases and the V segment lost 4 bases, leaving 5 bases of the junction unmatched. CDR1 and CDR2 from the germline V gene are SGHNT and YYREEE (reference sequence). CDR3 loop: CASSQGQGRNEKLFF. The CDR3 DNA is TGTGCCAGCAGCCAGGGACAGGGGAGGAATGAAAAACTGTTTTTT.

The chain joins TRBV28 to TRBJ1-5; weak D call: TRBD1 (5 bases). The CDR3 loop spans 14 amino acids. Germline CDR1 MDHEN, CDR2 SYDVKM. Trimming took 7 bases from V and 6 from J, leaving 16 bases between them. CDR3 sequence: CASITPGDAQPQHF. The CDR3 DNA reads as TGTGCCAGCATAACCCCGGGGGATGCTCAGCCCCAGCATTTT.

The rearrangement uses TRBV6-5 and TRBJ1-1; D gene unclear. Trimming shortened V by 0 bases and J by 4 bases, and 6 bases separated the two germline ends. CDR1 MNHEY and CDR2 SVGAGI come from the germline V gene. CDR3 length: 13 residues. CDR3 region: CASSYSRTTEAFF. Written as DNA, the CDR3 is TGTGCCAGCAGTTACTCTCGGACCACTGAAGCTTTCTTT.

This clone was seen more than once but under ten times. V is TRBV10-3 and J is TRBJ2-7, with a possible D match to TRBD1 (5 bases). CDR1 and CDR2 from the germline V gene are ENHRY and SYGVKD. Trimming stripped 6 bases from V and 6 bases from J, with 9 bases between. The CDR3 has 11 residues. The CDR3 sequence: CAISQGGEQYF. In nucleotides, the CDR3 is TGTGCCATCAGCCAGGGTGGCGAGCAGTACTTC.

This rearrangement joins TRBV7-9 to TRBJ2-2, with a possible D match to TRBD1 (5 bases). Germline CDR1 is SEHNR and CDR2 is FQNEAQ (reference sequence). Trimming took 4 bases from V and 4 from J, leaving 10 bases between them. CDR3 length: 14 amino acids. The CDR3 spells CASSWGQRTGELFF. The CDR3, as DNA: TGTGCCAGCAGCTGGGGCCAACGCACCGGGGAGCTGTTTTTT. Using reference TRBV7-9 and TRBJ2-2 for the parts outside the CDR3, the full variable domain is DTGVSQNPRHKITKRGQNVTFRCDPISEHNRLYWYRQTLGQGPEFLTYFQNEAQLEKSRLLSDRFSAERPKGSFSTLEIQRTEQGDSAMYLCASSWGQRTGELFFGEGSRLTVL.

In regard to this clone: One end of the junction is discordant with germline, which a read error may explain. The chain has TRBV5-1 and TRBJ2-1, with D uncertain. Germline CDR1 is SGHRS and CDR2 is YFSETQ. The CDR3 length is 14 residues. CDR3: CASSLGPSYSEQFF. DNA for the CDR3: TGCGCCAGCAGCTTGGGTCCTTCCTACAGTGAGCAGTTCTTC.

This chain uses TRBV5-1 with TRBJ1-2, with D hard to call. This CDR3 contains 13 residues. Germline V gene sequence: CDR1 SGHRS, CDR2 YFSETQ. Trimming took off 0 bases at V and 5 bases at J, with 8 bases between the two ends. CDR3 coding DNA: TGCGCCAGCAGCTTGGGGGGAACTTATGGCTACACCTTC. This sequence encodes CASSLGGTYGYTF.

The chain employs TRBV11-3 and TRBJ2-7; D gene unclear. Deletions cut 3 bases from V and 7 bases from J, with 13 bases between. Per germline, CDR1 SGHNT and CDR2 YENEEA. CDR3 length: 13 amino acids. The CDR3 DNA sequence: TGTGCCAGCAGCTTTAGTGGGCCCGGGGAGCAGTACTTC. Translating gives CASSFSGPGEQYF.

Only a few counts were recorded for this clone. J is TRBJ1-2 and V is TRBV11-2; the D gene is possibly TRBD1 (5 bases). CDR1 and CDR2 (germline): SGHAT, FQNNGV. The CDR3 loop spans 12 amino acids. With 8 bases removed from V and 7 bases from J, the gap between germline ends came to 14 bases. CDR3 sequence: CASAQGEAGYTF. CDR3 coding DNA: TGTGCCAGCGCGCAGGGTGAGGCTGGCTACACCTTC.

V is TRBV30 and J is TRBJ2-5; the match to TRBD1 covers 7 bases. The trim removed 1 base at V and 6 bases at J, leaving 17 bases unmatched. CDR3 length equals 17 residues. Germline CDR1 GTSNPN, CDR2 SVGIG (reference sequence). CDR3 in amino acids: CAWSGTEGGGLRKTQYF. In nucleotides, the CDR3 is TGTGCCTGGAGTGGGACGGAAGGGGGCGGACTCAGGAAGACCCAGTACTTC.

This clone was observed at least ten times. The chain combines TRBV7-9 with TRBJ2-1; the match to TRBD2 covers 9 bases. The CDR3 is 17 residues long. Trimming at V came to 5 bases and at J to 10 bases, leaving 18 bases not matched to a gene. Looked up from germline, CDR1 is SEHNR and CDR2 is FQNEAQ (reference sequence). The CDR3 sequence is CASSPTGVSGSRGEQFF. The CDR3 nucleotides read TGTGCCAGCAGCCCGACGGGGGTTAGCGGGAGCCGCGGAGAGCAGTTCTTC.